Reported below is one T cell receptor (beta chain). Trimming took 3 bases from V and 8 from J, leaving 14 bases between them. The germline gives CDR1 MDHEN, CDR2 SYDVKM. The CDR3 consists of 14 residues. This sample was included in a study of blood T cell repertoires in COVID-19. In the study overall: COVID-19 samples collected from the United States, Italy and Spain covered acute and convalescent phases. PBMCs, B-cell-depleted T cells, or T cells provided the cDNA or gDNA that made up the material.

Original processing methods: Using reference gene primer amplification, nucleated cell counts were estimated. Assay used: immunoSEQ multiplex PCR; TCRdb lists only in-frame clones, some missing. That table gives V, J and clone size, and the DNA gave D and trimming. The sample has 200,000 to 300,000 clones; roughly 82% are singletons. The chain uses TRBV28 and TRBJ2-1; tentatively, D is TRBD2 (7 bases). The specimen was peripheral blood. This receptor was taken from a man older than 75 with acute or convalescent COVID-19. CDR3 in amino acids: CASSLGGLIDEQFF. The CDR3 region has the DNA TGTGCCAGCAGTTTGGGGGGGCTGATCGATGAGCAGTTCTTC.